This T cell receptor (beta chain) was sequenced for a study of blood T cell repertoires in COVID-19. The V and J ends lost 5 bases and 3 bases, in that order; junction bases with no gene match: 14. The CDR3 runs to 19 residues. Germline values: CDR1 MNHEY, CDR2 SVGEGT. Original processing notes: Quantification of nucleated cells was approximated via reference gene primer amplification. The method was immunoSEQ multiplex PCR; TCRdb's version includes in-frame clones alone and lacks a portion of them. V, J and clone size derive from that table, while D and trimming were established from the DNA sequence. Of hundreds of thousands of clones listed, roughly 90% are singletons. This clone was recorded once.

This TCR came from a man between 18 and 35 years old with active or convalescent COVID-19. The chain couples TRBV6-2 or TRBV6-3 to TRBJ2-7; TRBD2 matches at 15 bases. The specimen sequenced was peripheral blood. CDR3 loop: CASSTSWTSGGGLIYEQYF. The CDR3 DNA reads TGTGCCAGCAGTACATCTTGGACTAGCGGGGGGGGCCTGATCTACGAGCAGTACTTC.